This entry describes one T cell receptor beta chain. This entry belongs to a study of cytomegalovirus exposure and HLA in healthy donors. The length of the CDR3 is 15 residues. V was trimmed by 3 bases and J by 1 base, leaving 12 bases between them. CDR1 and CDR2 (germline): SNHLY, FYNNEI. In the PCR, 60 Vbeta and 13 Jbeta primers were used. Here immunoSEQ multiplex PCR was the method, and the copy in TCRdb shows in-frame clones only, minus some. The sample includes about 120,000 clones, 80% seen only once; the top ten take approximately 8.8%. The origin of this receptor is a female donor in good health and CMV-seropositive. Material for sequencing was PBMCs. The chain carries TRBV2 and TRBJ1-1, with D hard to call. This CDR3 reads CASSDRSAGNTEAFF. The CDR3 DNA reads TGTGCCAGCAGTGACCGTTCAGCGGGGAACACTGAAGCTTTCTTT.